This T cell receptor beta chain was recorded in a study of cytomegalovirus exposure and HLA in healthy donors. Points from the study as a whole: Some V segments could not be told apart, so they were left out, TRBV6-2 and TRBV6-3 among them. According to the study, 180 or so TCR beta chains were cytomegalovirus-associated. TCR beta V segments were, for the most part, productive about 87% or about 30% of the time in an earlier analysis.

About this clone: Its matching antigen is unknown.

The germline V and J ends were trimmed by 0 bases and 8 bases, with 10 bases remaining between them. CDR3 length: 13 residues. Looked up from germline, CDR1 is SGHDN and CDR2 is FVKESK. With 60 Vbeta and 13 Jbeta primers, the PCR was carried out. Sequencing used immunoSEQ multiplex PCR; TCRdb keeps in-frame clones, though not all of them. The table lists over 150,000 clones, around three quarters of them singletons. The sequenced material came from PBMCs. This rearrangement joins TRBV14 to TRBJ1-2; D is undetermined. The receptor was derived from a boy between 10 and 17 years old in good health and CMV-seronegative. This chain's CDR3 is CASSQDPGHGYTF. The CDR3 nucleotides read TGTGCCAGCAGCCAAGATCCAGGTCACGGCTACACCTTC.